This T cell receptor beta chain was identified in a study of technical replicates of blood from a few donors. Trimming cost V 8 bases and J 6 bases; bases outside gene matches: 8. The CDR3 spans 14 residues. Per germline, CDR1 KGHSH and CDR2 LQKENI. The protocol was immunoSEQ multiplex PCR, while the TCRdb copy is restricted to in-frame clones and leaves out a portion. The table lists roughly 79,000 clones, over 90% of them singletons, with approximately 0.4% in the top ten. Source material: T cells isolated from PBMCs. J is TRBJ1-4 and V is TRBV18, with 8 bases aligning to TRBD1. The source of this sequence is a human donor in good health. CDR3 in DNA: TGTGCCAGCCAACGACGGGGACAGGATGAAAAACTGTTTTTT. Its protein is CASQRRGQDEKLFF. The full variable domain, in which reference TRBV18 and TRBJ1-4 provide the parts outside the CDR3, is NAGVMQNPRHLVRRRGQEARLRCSPMKGHSHVYWYRQLPEEGLKFMVYLQKENIIDESGMPKERFSAEFPKEGPSILRIQQVVRGDSAAYFCASQRRGQDEKLFFGSGTQLSVL.